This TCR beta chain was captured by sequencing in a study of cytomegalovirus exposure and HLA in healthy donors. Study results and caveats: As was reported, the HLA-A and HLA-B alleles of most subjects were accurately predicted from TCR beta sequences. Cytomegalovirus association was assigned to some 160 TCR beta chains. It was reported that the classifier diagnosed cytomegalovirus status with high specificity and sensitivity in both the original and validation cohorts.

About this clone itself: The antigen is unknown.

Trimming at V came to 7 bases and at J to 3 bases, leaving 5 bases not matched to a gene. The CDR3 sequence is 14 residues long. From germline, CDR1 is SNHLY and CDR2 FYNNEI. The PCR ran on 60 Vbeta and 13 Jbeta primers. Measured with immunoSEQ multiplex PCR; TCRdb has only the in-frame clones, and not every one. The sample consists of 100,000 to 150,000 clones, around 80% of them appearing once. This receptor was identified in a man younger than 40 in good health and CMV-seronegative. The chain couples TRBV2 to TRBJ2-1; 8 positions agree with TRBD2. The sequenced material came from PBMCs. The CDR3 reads CASKVLADYNEQFF. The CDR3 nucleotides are TGTGCCAGCAAGGTACTAGCGGACTACAATGAGCAGTTCTTC.